This T cell receptor beta chain appears in the sequencing data of a study of T-cell memory formation after mild COVID-19. Regarding the study as a whole: Whereas later expanders leaned CD4+, clones contracting day 15 to 85 showed a balanced CD4/CD8 makeup. Pre-infection memory held some responding clones, suggesting pre-existing cross-reactive T cells responded.

MiXCR, run by TCRdb on the 5' RACE reads, gives a single entry per CDR3 protein. The sample yields hundreds of thousands of distinct CDR3 sequences, over 15% seen once. This clonotype has only a few counts. Antigen specificity is unknown. The clonotype comes from a man between 18 and 29 years old who had mild COVID-19 (a few samples of this study predate the infection). Cell type and time point are not known. Material for sequencing was PBMCs or a T cell subset sorted from them (not recorded which).

CDR3 coding DNA: TGTGCCAGCAGCTTAGTTGGAATCCAAGAGACCCAGTACTTC. It codes for CASSLVGIQETQYF. The V call is TRBV7-2, the J call TRBJ2-5; D gene uncertain. The ends were cut back, 1 base at V and 1 base at J, with 7 bases in the middle. CDR3 length: 14 amino acids. Germline CDR1 reads SGHTA; CDR2 reads FQGNSA.